This T cell receptor beta chain was obtained from a study of CD4 T cells in relation to SARS-CoV-2 and coronaviruses. Clones were read by immunoSEQ multiplex PCR, and TCRdb kept only the in-frame ones, dropping some. Of 20,000 to 25,000 clones detected, about 80% appear once; the ten largest clones hold around 14%. The CDR3 totals 20 residues. Looked up from germline, CDR1 is SGDLS and CDR2 is YYNGEE. With 1 base removed from V and 0 bases from J, the gap between germline ends came to 23 bases. Before the COVID-19 pandemic, during about 2011-2019, CD4+ T cells were taken from unexposed donors. The cells were cultured for under twelve days before CD4+ T cells were isolated. With regard to this clone: The target antigen is unknown.

Sequencing input: CD4+ T cells from PBMCs, cultured in vitro. The TCR was taken from a human donor in good health. The V call is TRBV9, the J call TRBJ2-1, with D possibly matching TRBD2 (6 bases). CDR3 amino acids: CASSVRRTPWRDTSYNEQFF. CDR3 nucleotides: TGTGCCAGCAGCGTACGCCGGACACCGTGGCGGGATACCTCCTACAATGAGCAGTTCTTC.